This TCR beta chain was obtained from a study of cytomegalovirus exposure and HLA in healthy donors. Study details: Clustering assigned 70% to 85% of the approximately 400 genotyped donors to the Caucasian-associated ancestry cluster. Study outcomes and limitations: In a later analysis, V- and J-gene trimming of beta chains associated with a DCLRE1C missense variant, replicated independently. TCR sequences were mostly rare, though some public TCRs occurred in many donors. Association with HLA alleles at 0.05 false discovery rate was found for 15,000 to 20,000 TCR beta sequences in a later analysis.

In regard to this clone: What it recognizes is unknown.

The V gene lost 3 bases and the J gene lost 6 bases, with 8 bases spanning the gap. CDR1 SGHAT and CDR2 FQNNGV come from the germline V gene. The CDR3 is 12 amino acids. This PCR relied on a set of 60 Vbeta primers and 13 Jbeta primers. This table comes from immunoSEQ multiplex PCR, and its TCRdb copy is limited to in-frame clones, with some not included. This repertoire includes under 70,000 clones. The chain has TRBV11-2 and TRBJ1-2; possibly TRBD1 for D (5 bases). Sequencing used PBMCs. This sequence was found in a woman younger than 45 in good health and CMV-seropositive. The CDR3 here is CASSFWGDGYTF. Written as DNA, the CDR3 is TGTGCCAGCAGCTTCTGGGGCGATGGCTACACCTTC. Using reference TRBV11-2 and TRBJ1-2 for the parts outside the CDR3, the full variable domain is EAGVAQSPRYKIIEKRQSVAFWCNPISGHATLYWYQQILGQGPKLLIQFQNNGVVDDSQLPKDRFSAERLKGVDSTLKIQPAKLEDSAVYLCASSFWGDGYTFGSGTRLTVV.